Listed here are 18 T cell receptor beta chains from one sample, sequenced in a study of T cells in women clearing cervical HPV infection. Using immunoSEQ multiplex PCR, the repertoire was profiled, and TCRdb retains in-frame clones only, with some absent. Its clone listing holds about 24,000 clones. The sample consisted of blood buffy coat. The receptor set was obtained from a woman between 18 and 69 years old with a cervical HPV16 infection that either progressed to CIN3+ or cleared (not recorded which).

With respect to this clone: The read terminates 3 residues ahead of where the CDR3 ends, so the germline J gene completes it. The chain recombines TRBV19 with TRBJ2-7; TRBD2 might be the D (5 bases). Germline loops: CDR1 LNHDA, CDR2 SQIVND (reference sequence). Trimming removed 4 bases at V and 1 base at J, with 11 bases between. The CDR3 extends over 14 amino acids. The DNA read from the CDR3 is TGTGCCAGTAGTAAGAGGGCAGATTCCTACGAG. This translates into CASSKRADSYE. The CDR3 as a whole reads CASSKRADSYEQYF.

On this clone itself: The read falls 3 residues short of the CDR3 end, and the missing part is taken from the germline J gene. This chain connects TRBV5-4 to TRBJ2-3; no clear D. V was shortened by 7 bases and J by 2 bases, with 11 bases between the two germline ends. This CDR3 has 13 amino acids. CDR1 and CDR2 (germline): SGHNT, YYREEE (reference sequence). The CDR3: CASLGEFTDTQYF. The covered CDR3 bases are TGTGCCAGCTTGGGCGAGTTCACAGATACG.

As for this clone: The missing CDR3 end, 3 residues past where the read stops, is filled in from the germline J gene. The V gene is TRBV19, the J gene TRBJ1-5; 8 bases agree with TRBD1. This CDR3 region has 15 residues. V was pared by 1 base and J by 4 bases, with 3 bases of the junction left unmatched. CDR1 is LNHDA, CDR2 SQIVND, per germline (reference sequence). CDR3 bases read: TGTGCCAGTAGTATAGCGGACAGGGCAAATCAGCCC. Amino acids: CASSIADRANQP. The full CDR3 protein is CASSIADRANQPQHF.

On this clone itself: The read finishes 3 residues shy of the CDR3 end, and the germline J gene is used to complete it. The chain employs TRBV19 and TRBJ1-1; 8 nucleotides line up with TRBD1. Germline V CDR1 and CDR2: LNHDA, SQIVND (reference sequence). The junction had 4 bases not matched to a gene; V was cut back by 4 bases and J by 0 bases. The CDR3 loop spans 15 amino acids. CDR3 in amino acids: CASSTATGVNTEAFF. The sequenced part of the CDR3 DNA is TGTGCCAGTAGTACCGCGACAGGGGTGAACACTGAA.

A word on this clone: The DNA ends 3 residues before the CDR3 does, and the rest of the CDR3 is filled in from the germline J gene. The chain is built from TRBV20-1 and TRBJ2-2; D might be TRBD2 (6 bases). Germline V lookup: CDR1 DFQATT, CDR2 SNEGSKA (reference sequence). CDR3 size: 14 residues. Trimming removed 6 bases at V and 4 bases at J, with 15 bases between. Incomplete CDR3 DNA: TGCAGTGCGGCGGGTCTAGCGTTCACCGGGGAG. Protein: CSAAGLAFTGE. The whole CDR3 protein reads CSAAGLAFTGELFF.

To note about this clone: With the read ending 3 residues before the CDR3 end, the germline J gene is used to fill in that end. V and J are TRBV20-1 and TRBJ2-6, with 7 bases fitting TRBD1. After removal of 5 bases from V and 4 bases from J, the junction contained 20 bases not matched to a gene. CDR1 and CDR2 (germline): DFQATT, SNEGSKA (reference sequence). This CDR3 has 19 amino acids. The sequenced CDR3 bases are TGCAGTGCTCCACTGACAGGGTCCCTGAGGGCTGGGGGGGCCAACGTC. Translated, it gives CSAPLTGSLRAGGANV. The entire CDR3 reads CSAPLTGSLRAGGANVLTF.

Worth noting for this clone: The CDR3 end falls 3 residues outside the read, so it is completed with the germline J gene. J is TRBJ2-5 and V is TRBV4-1; TRBD1 aligns across 11 bases. Germline V gene sequence: CDR1 MGHRA, CDR2 YSYEKL. J was trimmed by 5 bases and V by 2 bases; bases with no gene match: 4. The CDR3 is made up of 15 amino acids. The CDR3 here is CASSQIRDRGETQYF. The covered CDR3 bases are TGCGCCAGCAGCCAAATCCGGGACAGGGGGGAGACC.

Of note for this clone: From the germline J gene comes the end of the CDR3, since the read stops 3 residues before it. The chain has TRBV20-1 and TRBJ2-7; 9 positions match TRBD2. Looked up from germline, CDR1 is DFQATT and CDR2 is SNEGSKA (reference sequence). This CDR3 has 16 amino acids. Trimming cost V 2 bases and J 6 bases; bases outside gene matches: 14. The CDR3 sequence: CSARQKRASGTIEQYF. The sequenced part of the CDR3 DNA is TGCAGTGCTAGACAAAAAAGGGCTAGCGGGACTATCGAG.

As to this clone: The read terminates 3 residues before the CDR3 end, so the remaining end is supplied by the germline J gene. The V call is TRBV19, the J call TRBJ2-1, with D unresolved. This CDR3 comprises 15 residues. V was trimmed by 0 bases and J by 4 bases, leaving 10 bases between them. The germline V gene encodes CDR1 LNHDA and CDR2 SQIVND (reference sequence). The CDR3 is CASSIDRQTYNEQFF. The CDR3 bases that were read are TGTGCCAGTAGTATAGACAGGCAAACTTACAATGAG.

On this clone: The CDR3 end is not reached by the read, which stops 3 residues before it; the germline J gene fills it in. This rearrangement joins TRBV5-1 to TRBJ2-3, with 10 bases identical to TRBD1. The CDR3 runs 14 residues. Germline V gene data show CDR1 as SGHRS and CDR2 as YFSETQ. The CDR3 spells CASSSDRGWETQYF. The CDR3 bases that were read are TGCGCCAGCAGCTCGGACAGGGGGTGGGAGACG.

Note on this clone: The read ends 3 residues early relative to the CDR3; the germline J gene fills the gap. The gene calls are TRBV5-1 and TRBJ2-1, with 10 bases fitting TRBD2. The J segment lost 4 bases and the V segment lost 6 bases, leaving 10 bases of the junction unmatched. The CDR3 covers 16 residues. CDR1 SGHRS and CDR2 YFSETQ come from the germline V gene. CDR3 DNA, as far as it was read: TGCGCCAGCACCTTAACGACTAGCGGGCTGTACAATGAG. Its protein is CASTLTTSGLYNE. The full CDR3 protein is CASTLTTSGLYNEQFF. The full variable domain, in which reference TRBV5-1 and TRBJ2-1 provide the parts outside the CDR3, is KAGVTQTPRYLIKTRGQQVTLSCSPISGHRSVSWYQQTPGQGLQFLFEYFSETQRNKGNFPGRFSGRQFSNSRSEMNVSTLELGDSALYLCASTLTTSGLYNEQFFGPGTRLTVL.

About this clone itself: The sequence runs out 3 residues before the end of the CDR3; the remainder is reconstructed from the germline J gene. The chain recombines TRBV19 with TRBJ2-2, with TRBD1 matching over 8 bases. Looked up from germline, CDR1 is LNHDA and CDR2 is SQIVND (reference sequence). The CDR3 is made up of 13 amino acids. CDR3 amino acids: CATSETGVEKLFF. The part of the CDR3 DNA that was read is TGTGCCACCTCCGAGACAGGGGTCGAAAAG.

Notes on this clone: The missing CDR3 end, 3 residues past where the read stops, is filled in from the germline J gene. The chain couples TRBV12-3 or TRBV12-4 to TRBJ1-5, with 9 bases aligning to TRBD1. Trimming took 4 bases from V and 0 from J; bases not matched to a gene: 1. The CDR3 has 15 amino acids. CDR3 in amino acids: CASSWTGDSNQPQHF. The covered CDR3 bases are TGTGCCAGCAGTTGGACAGGGGATAGCAATCAGCCC.

Comments on this clone: With the read ending 3 residues before the CDR3 end, the germline J gene is used to fill in that end. The chain employs TRBV19 and TRBJ2-2; D ambiguous. Trimming shortened V by 10 bases and J by 3 bases, and 9 bases separated the two germline ends. CDR3 length: 12 residues. Germline V gene data show CDR1 as LNHDA and CDR2 as SQIVND (reference sequence). CDR3 sequence reads: CATKTDTGELFF. The sequenced CDR3 bases are TGTGCCACCAAGACTGACACCGGGGAG.

This CDR3 reads CASSLASGGLNEQFF. The CDR3 DNA, read in part, is TGCGCCAGCAGCTTGGCTAGCGGGGGGCTGAATGAG. The chain couples TRBV5-1 to TRBJ2-1; 11 bases agree with TRBD2. The CDR3 is cut off 3 residues early in the read; its end comes from the germline J gene. The CDR3 sequence is 15 residues long. Germline CDR1 is SGHRS and CDR2 is YFSETQ. Unmatched junction bases numbered 3, after V lost 0 bases and J lost 7 bases.

A remark on this clone: The read terminates 3 residues ahead of where the CDR3 ends, so the germline J gene completes it. The J gene is TRBJ2-4, the V gene TRBV28, with 8 bases fitting TRBD2. The CDR3 is 17 residues long. Germline V lookup: CDR1 MDHEN, CDR2 SYDVKM. V lost 2 bases, J lost 0 bases, and 6 bases stayed unmatched. The part of the CDR3 DNA that was read is TGTGCCAGCAGTTTAGTAGGGCTAGCGGGAGCCAAAAACATT. This encodes CASSLVGLAGAKNI. The CDR3 in full is CASSLVGLAGAKNIQYF.

Details on this clone: The read terminates 3 residues before the CDR3 end, so the remaining end is supplied by the germline J gene. The chain has TRBV19 and TRBJ1-2, with D possibly being TRBD1 (6 bases). The CDR3 is 14 residues long. Germline CDR1 LNHDA, CDR2 SQIVND (reference sequence). The sequenced CDR3 bases are TGTGCCAGTAGTATGGAGGGGGGGGTTCGCGGC. This gives the protein CASSMEGGVRG. The full CDR3 protein is CASSMEGGVRGYTF. Supplemented by reference TRBV19 and TRBJ1-2, the full variable domain reads DGGITQSPKYLFRKEGQNVTLSCEQNLNHDAMYWYRQDPGQGLRLIYYSQIVNDFQKGDIAEGYSVSREKKESFPLTVTSAQKNPTAFYLCASSMEGGVRGYTFGSGTRLTVV.

With respect to this clone: The read ends 3 residues early relative to the CDR3; the germline J gene fills the gap. The V gene is TRBV19, the J gene TRBJ2-1; TRBD2 aligns across 9 bases. Germline V lookup: CDR1 LNHDA, CDR2 SQIVND (reference sequence). The CDR3 has 15 residues. J gave up 7 bases and V 6 bases, and 10 bases lay outside the gene matches. This chain's CDR3 is CASRGLLAGINEQFF. The covered CDR3 bases are TGTGCCAGTAGGGGTCTCCTAGCGGGAATTAATGAG.